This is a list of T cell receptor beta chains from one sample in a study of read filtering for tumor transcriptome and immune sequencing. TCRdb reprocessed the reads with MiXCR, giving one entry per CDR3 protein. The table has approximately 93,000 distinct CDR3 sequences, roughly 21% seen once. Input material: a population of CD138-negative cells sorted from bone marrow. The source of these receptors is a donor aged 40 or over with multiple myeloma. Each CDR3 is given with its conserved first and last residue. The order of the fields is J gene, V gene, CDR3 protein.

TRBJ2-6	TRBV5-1	CASSLSGSGANVLTF
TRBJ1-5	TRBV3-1	CASSQDSNQPQHF
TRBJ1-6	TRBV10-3	CAISESDSPLHF
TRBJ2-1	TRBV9	CASSFSYREDNERFF
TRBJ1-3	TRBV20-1	CSAPSLAGNTIYF
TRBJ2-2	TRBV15	CATSGVGQNTGELFF
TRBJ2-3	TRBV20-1	CSASDYTDTQYF
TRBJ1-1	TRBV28	CASREGLRNTEAFF
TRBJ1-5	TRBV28	CASSFTGGAGSQPQHF
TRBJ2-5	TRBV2	CASSVTAETQYF
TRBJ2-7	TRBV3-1	CASSPAGHSKRIF
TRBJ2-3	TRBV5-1	CASKRAGTDTQYF
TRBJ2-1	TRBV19	CASRKGPSCNEQFF
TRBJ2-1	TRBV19	CASSMRGSYNEQFF
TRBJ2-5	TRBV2	CASSQRDRGGVRETQYF
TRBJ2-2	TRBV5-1	CASSLGRKTGELFF
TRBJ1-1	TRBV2	CASSRAPTEAFF
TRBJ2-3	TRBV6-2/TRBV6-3	CASKTRTSNLDTQYF
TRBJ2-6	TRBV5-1	CASSDAYSGANVLTF
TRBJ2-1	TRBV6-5	CASSYSLAGYNEQFF
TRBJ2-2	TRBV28	CARSPVAANTGELFF
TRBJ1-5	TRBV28	CASGQPQHF
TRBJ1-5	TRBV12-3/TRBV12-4	CASSPGGDQPQHF
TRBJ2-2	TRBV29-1	CSVGKNTGELFF
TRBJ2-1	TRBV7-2	CASSQPTGVHEQFF
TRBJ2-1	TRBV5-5	CASSLDGYNEQFF
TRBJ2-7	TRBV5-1	CASSLEFGAGEQYF
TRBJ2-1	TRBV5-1	CASSPGRISGVEQFF
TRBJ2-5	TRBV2	CASSEQEETQYF
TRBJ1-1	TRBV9	CASSSWTGTLEGNTEAFF
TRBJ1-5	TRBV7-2	CASSLGTGQPQHF
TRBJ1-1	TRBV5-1	CASSLKDLGTEAFF
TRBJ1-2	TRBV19	CASSTPKTNYGYTF
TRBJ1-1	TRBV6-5	CASSYGGYRGTEAFF
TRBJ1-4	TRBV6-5	CASSYSSTTNEKLFF
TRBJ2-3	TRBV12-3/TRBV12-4	CASSLGRQGVLRNSDTQYF
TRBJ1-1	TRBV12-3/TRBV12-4	CASGGQMNTGAFF
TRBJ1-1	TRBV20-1	CSARKFQGNTEAFF
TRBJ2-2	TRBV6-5	CASKSEGGAITGELFF
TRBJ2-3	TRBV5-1	CASSQDGDTDTQYF
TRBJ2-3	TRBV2	CARLADKDTQYF
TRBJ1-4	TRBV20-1	CSATTGGLEGKLFF
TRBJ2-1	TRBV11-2	CASSLIGASYSEQFF
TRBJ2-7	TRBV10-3	CAISVGAEQYF
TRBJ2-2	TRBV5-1	CASSLDKTNTGELFF
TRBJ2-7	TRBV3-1	CASSLTSGEQYF
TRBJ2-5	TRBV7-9	CASSWGTYQETQYF
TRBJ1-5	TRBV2	CASSGRGSQPQHF
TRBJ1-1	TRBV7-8	CASSSLTSNTEAFF